The 25 T cell receptor beta chains given below trace back to one sample, sequenced in a study of spatial heterogeneity in lung cancer. Study results and limitations: Tracking of tumor mutation counts was seen in expanded intratumoral alpha and beta TCR counts.

TCRdb re-analysed the 5' RACE reads in MiXCR, keeping a single row per CDR3 protein. The sample has 23,000 or so distinct CDR3 sequences, 6.4% seen once. Their cognate antigens are unknown. The time point was: sample taken at primary tumor resection. This material consisted of lung tumor tissue, taken at surgery. The receptors derive from a male donor with early-stage non-small cell lung cancer.

This clonotype was seen ten or more times. The chain joins TRBV6-2 or TRBV6-3 to TRBJ1-2; D is unresolved. V lost 5 bases and J 2 bases, leaving 6 bases between the germline ends. Germline CDR1 and CDR2: MNHEY and SVGEGT. The CDR3 sequence is 12 residues long. The DNA of the CDR3 is TGTGCCAGCAGTGACTGGAACTATGGCTACACCTTC. The encoded protein is CASSDWNYGYTF.

This clonotype was seen many times. The CDR3 region is CASRRQGLSSTDTQYF. DNA of the CDR3: TGTGCCAGCAGGCGACAGGGATTGTCCAGCACAGATACGCAGTATTTT. The V gene is TRBV6-2 or TRBV6-3, the J gene TRBJ2-3; 7 bases are shared with TRBD1. The ends lost 6 bases at V and 0 bases at J; junction bases unmatched: 9. Looked up from germline, CDR1 is MNHEY and CDR2 is SVGEGT. This CDR3 is 16 amino acids long.

This clonotype came up a few times. The CDR3 loop reads CAINGQGTGTGELFF. CDR3 DNA sequence: TGTGCCATCAACGGACAGGGTACGGGCACCGGGGAGCTGTTTTTT. V is TRBV10-3 and J is TRBJ2-2; TRBD1 matches 8 bases. Germline V gene lookup returns CDR1 ENHRY and CDR2 SYGVKD. J gave up 4 bases and V 7 bases, and 8 bases lay outside the gene matches. The CDR3 sequence is 15 residues long.

This chain connects TRBV5-1 to TRBJ2-3, with D perhaps TRBD1 (5 bases). V was cut by 0 bases and J by 3 bases, with 8 bases left in between. This CDR3 is 14 amino acids long. The V gene's germline CDR1 is SGHRS and CDR2 YFSETQ. This CDR3 reads CASSLVDNTDTQYF. The DNA for the CDR3 is TGCGCCAGCAGCTTGGTGGACAATACAGATACGCAGTATTTT.

In its sample, this clonotype was seen many times. The junction differs from germline at one of its ends, possibly a read error. The chain combines TRBV27 with TRBJ1-6; D not certain. This CDR3 comprises 13 residues. Germline lookup yields CDR1 MNHEY and CDR2 SMNVEV (reference sequence). This CDR3 reads CASKLDGYSPLHF. The CDR3 DNA sequence: TGTGCCAGCAAGTTAGACGGTTATTCGCCCCTCCACTTT.

This clonotype was recorded at least ten times. The chain uses TRBV5-1 and TRBJ2-3, with D uncertain. Germline V gene data show CDR1 as SGHRS and CDR2 as YFSETQ. The V gene lost 0 bases and the J gene lost 4 bases, with 9 bases spanning the gap. CDR3 size: 14 residues. The CDR3 spells CASSLGQVSDTQYF. The DNA for the CDR3 is TGCGCCAGCAGCTTGGGGCAGGTTTCAGATACGCAGTATTTT.

This clonotype was seen at least ten times. The chain uses TRBV5-1 and TRBJ2-3, with D possibly matching TRBD1 (5 bases). Germline lookup yields CDR1 SGHRS and CDR2 YFSETQ. The V gene lost 0 bases and the J gene lost 3 bases, with 11 bases spanning the gap. The CDR3 is 15 amino acids. The CDR3 loop reads CASSLAGIGTDTQYF. CDR3 coding DNA: TGCGCCAGCAGCTTGGCAGGGATCGGTACAGATACGCAGTATTTT.

This clonotype was observed many times. V and J are TRBV5-4 and TRBJ2-3; D possibly matches TRBD1 or TRBD2 (5 bases each). The germline V and J ends were trimmed by 2 bases and 4 bases, with 14 bases remaining between them. This CDR3 has 15 residues. Germline V gives CDR1 SGHNT, CDR2 YYREEE (reference sequence). CDR3 bases: TGTGCCAGCAGCTTTAGGAATCAGGGAGCAGATACGCAGTATTTT. Its protein is CASSFRNQGADTQYF. The whole variable domain, filled in from reference TRBV5-4 and TRBJ2-3, reads ETGVTQSPTHLIKTRGQQVTLRCSSQSGHNTVSWYQQALGQGPQFIFQYYREEENGRGNFPPRFSGLQFPNYSSELNVNALELDDSALYLCASSFRNQGADTQYFGPGTRLTVL.

In regard to this clonotype: A much larger clone sits a single nucleotide away, making a read error possible. The chain combines TRBV7-9 with TRBJ2-1, with D possibly called TRBD1 or TRBD2 (5 bases each). The ends were cut back, 5 bases at V and 11 bases at J, with 13 bases in the middle. Germline values: CDR1 SEHNR, CDR2 FQNEAQ (reference sequence). The CDR3 length is 12 residues. The CDR3 DNA is TGTGCCAGCAGCCCTACTTGGGGGAAGCAGTTCTTC. Translated, it gives CASSPTWGKQFF.

This clonotype was picked up many times. At one boundary the junction diverges from the germline segment, which might be a read error. CDR3 nucleotides: TGTGCCATCAGTGAGTCTGAGACTAGACGGTTAGTCTTC. Translating gives CAISESETRRLVF. The chain links TRBV10-3 to TRBJ2-1; TRBD2 might be the D (6 bases). CDR3 length: 13 residues. CDR1 ENHRY and CDR2 SYGVKD come from the germline V gene.

This clonotype was recorded at least ten times. For the CDR3, the DNA is TGCAGTGCTAGACCGGGACTTTACTACGAGCAGTACTTC. Encoded protein: CSARPGLYYEQYF. This chain joins TRBV20-1 and TRBJ2-7, with D perhaps TRBD2 (6 bases). The germline V gene encodes CDR1 DFQATT and CDR2 SNEGSKA (reference sequence). Trimming took 2 bases from V and 3 from J, leaving 11 bases between them. The CDR3 runs 13 residues.

At least ten counts were recorded for this clonotype. The chain is built from TRBV5-1 and TRBJ1-2, with a possible D match to TRBD1 (5 bases). This CDR3 is built from 16 residues. V dropped 0 bases and J dropped 4 bases, with 16 bases sitting between them. In germline, CDR1 is SGHRS, CDR2 YFSETQ. The CDR3 DNA reads TGCGCCAGCAGCTTGGACCGGGACGGGGATGGCTATGGCTACACCTTC. Its translation is CASSLDRDGDGYGYTF.

This clonotype was counted at least ten times. This chain links TRBV12-3 or TRBV12-4 with TRBJ2-5; no clear D gene. The CDR3 totals 11 residues. V shed 4 bases and J shed 4 bases, with 4 bases lying between them. The CDR3 sequence is CASSYGETQYF. The DNA of the CDR3 is TGTGCCAGCAGTTATGGAGAGACCCAGTACTTC.

This clonotype was picked up many times. V usage is TRBV28 and J usage is TRBJ1-2, with TRBD1 as a possible D gene (6 bases). This CDR3 is built from 14 residues. Germline V gene data show CDR1 as MDHEN and CDR2 as SYDVKM. Trimming left V 6 bases short and J 10 bases short, with 21 bases between. The CDR3 protein is CASSRAHTGPYYTF. CDR3 nucleotide sequence: TGTGCCAGCAGCCGAGCCCACACAGGGCCCTACTACACCTTC.

This clonotype was detected ten times or more. This sequence joins TRBV7-2 and TRBJ1-5; D is uncertain. The V end lost 4 bases, the J end lost 5 bases, and 9 bases lay between the germline ends. Germline assignment: CDR1 SGHTA and CDR2 FQGNSA. This CDR3 has 13 residues. This CDR3 reads CASSSQRYQPQHF. The CDR3 DNA reads TGTGCCAGCAGCTCACAGAGGTATCAGCCCCAGCATTTT.

This clonotype was detected ten times or more. CDR3 sequence (DNA): TGTGCCACCAGTGATTTGCCCGGGACAGGGATCGGGGAGCTGTTTTTT. Amino acid sequence: CATSDLPGTGIGELFF. The genes are TRBV24-1 and TRBJ2-2; 9 bases match TRBD1. The V and J ends lost 0 bases and 7 bases, in that order; junction bases with no gene match: 5. Germline CDR1 is KGHDR and CDR2 is SFDVKD. This CDR3 has 16 residues.

Ten or more counts support this clonotype. The chain links TRBV20-1 to TRBJ1-5; perhaps TRBD1 as D (6 bases). This CDR3 spans 13 amino acids. V lost 1 base and J lost 5, with 9 bases in between. Germline lookup yields CDR1 DFQATT and CDR2 SNEGSKA (reference sequence). CDR3 loop: CSARGGLDQPQHF. DNA of the CDR3: TGCAGTGCTAGAGGGGGGCTTGATCAGCCCCAGCATTTT.

This clonotype was picked up many times. CDR3 amino acids: CASSRSGGSPTEAFF. In DNA form, the CDR3 reads TGTGCCAGCAGTCGCAGCGGGGGATCTCCCACTGAAGCTTTCTTT. This chain connects TRBV6-5 to TRBJ1-1; a possible D gene is TRBD1 (5 bases). With 5 bases removed from V and 4 bases from J, the gap between germline ends came to 17 bases. The germline V gene encodes CDR1 MNHEY and CDR2 SVGAGI. This CDR3 is built from 15 residues.

At least ten counts were recorded for this clonotype. This chain connects TRBV5-5 to TRBJ2-3; TRBD1 aligns across 10 bases. Germline CDR1 and CDR2: SGHKS and YYEKEE (reference sequence). CDR3 length equals 17 residues. The V gene end was trimmed by 4 bases and the J gene end by 0 bases; junction bases not matched to a gene: 8. The CDR3 DNA follows: TGTGCCAGCAGCGGAGAGACAGGGGGCGGAAGCACAGATACGCAGTATTTT. It codes for CASSGETGGGSTDTQYF.

This chain's CDR3 is CSVEVSGRTQYF. Written as DNA, the CDR3 is TGCAGCGTTGAAGTCAGCGGAAGGACCCAGTACTTC. V usage is TRBV29-1 and J usage is TRBJ2-5; tentative D call: TRBD2 (5 bases). This CDR3 is 12 amino acids long. The germline CDR1 and CDR2 sequences are SQVTM and ANQGSEA. V shed 1 base and J shed 7 bases, with 10 bases lying between them.

V is TRBV7-2 and J is TRBJ2-2; 15 bases are a match to TRBD2. CDR1 and CDR2 (germline): SGHTA, FQGNSA. The V and J ends lost 5 bases and 3 bases, in that order; junction bases with no gene match: 10. The CDR3 spans 19 residues. The CDR3 sequence: CASSLLLGTSGRYTGELFF. CDR3 sequence (DNA): TGTGCCAGCAGCCTATTACTCGGGACTAGCGGGAGGTACACCGGGGAGCTGTTTTTT.

This clonotype has ten or more counts. V is TRBV4-3 and J is TRBJ1-4; D unresolved. The CDR3 runs to 16 residues. Germline CDR1 and CDR2: LGHNA and YSLEER. V lost 2 bases and J 8 bases, leaving 18 bases between the germline ends. CDR3 in DNA: TGCGCCAGCAGCCAATTAAGAGGGTTCGAATCCGAAAAACTGTTTTTT. Protein product: CASSQLRGFESEKLFF.

In this sample, this clonotype turned up many times. The chain carries TRBV2 and TRBJ1-2, with D hard to call. From germline, CDR1 is SNHLY and CDR2 FYNNEI. V lost 5 bases to trimming and J lost 8 bases, with 12 bases between them. CDR3 size: 12 residues. As DNA, the CDR3 is TGTGCCAGCAGTCTAGCCGGTCGGGGCTACACCTTC. Translated: CASSLAGRGYTF.

This clonotype has a count of ten or more. The chain couples TRBV7-9 to TRBJ2-5; D possibly corresponds to TRBD2 (6 bases). The CDR3 is 14 residues long. V lost 3 bases, J lost 5 bases, and 13 bases lay in between. Germline CDR1 reads SEHNR; CDR2 reads FQNEAQ (reference sequence). CDR3 coding DNA: TGTGCCAGCAGCTTGGGACTCCTAGGGGAGACCCAGTACTTC. Amino acid sequence: CASSLGLLGETQYF. Combining the CDR3 with reference TRBV7-9 and TRBJ2-5 gives the whole variable domain DTGVSQNPRHKITKRGQNVTFRCDPISEHNRLYWYRQTLGQGPEFLTYFQNEAQLEKSRLLSDRFSAERPKGSFSTLEIQRTEQGDSAMYLCASSLGLLGETQYFGPGTRLLVL.

The sample holds many counts of this clonotype. The CDR3 DNA reads TGCAGTGCTAGAACCGGGACAAAAGCTTTCTTT. This gives the protein CSARTGTKAFF. This chain uses TRBV20-1 with TRBJ1-1, with a tentative D call TRBD1 (6 bases). The CDR3 is 11 amino acids. The V gene lost 2 bases and the J gene lost 9 bases, with 10 bases spanning the gap. Germline V gene lookup returns CDR1 DFQATT and CDR2 SNEGSKA (reference sequence).